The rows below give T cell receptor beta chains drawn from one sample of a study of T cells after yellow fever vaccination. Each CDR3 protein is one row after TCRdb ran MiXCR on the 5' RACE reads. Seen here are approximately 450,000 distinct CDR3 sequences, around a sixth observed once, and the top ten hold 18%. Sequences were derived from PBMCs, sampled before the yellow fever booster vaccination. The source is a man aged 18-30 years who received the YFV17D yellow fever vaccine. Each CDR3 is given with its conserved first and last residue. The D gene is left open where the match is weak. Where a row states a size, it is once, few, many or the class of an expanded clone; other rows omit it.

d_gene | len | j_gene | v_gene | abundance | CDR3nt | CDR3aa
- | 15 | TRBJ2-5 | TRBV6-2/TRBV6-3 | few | TGTGCCAGCAGTTACTGGGACGTAGGTTCTGAGACCCAGTACTTC | CASSYWDVGSETQYF
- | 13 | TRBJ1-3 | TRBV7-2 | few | TGTGCCAGCAGCTCTCGGACAAGGGGGTCCATATATTTT | CASSSRTRGSIYF
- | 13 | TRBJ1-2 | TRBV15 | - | TGTGCCACCAGCAGAGATCGGAAATATGGCTACACCTTC | CATSRDRKYGYTF
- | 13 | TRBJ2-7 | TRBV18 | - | TGTGCCAGCTCACCACCGAGCCGTACCGAGCAGTACTTC | CASSPPSRTEQYF
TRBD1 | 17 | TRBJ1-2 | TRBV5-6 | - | TGTGCCAGCAGCACAGGGGCACCTAAAGTCTTTAACTATGGCTACACCTTC | CASSTGAPKVFNYGYTF
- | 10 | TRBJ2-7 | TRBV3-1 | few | TGTGCCAGCGGCCAGGGCGAGCAGTACTTC | CASGQGEQYF
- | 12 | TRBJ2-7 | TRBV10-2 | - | TGCGCCAGCAGTGAGGGGACCTACGAGCAGTACTTC | CASSEGTYEQYF
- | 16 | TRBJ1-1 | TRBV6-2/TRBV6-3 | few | TGTGCCAGCAGTTTGAGGCAATGGGGGCTCAACACTGAAGCTTTCTTT | CASSLRQWGLNTEAFF
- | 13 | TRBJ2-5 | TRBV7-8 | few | TGTGCCAGCAGCTTTGGGCCTGTCGAGACCCAGTACTTC | CASSFGPVETQYF
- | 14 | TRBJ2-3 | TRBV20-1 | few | TGCAGTGCTCAAACCCACCCCGGCGCAGATACGCAGTATTTT | CSAQTHPGADTQYF
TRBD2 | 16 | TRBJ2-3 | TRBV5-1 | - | TGCGCCAGCAGCTCAAAAGCGGGGGGCCAGGGAGATACGCAGTATTTT | CASSSKAGGQGDTQYF
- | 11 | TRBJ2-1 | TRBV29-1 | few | TGCAGCGTTGAAGATCTCCAGGGTTGGTTCTTC | CSVEDLQGWFF
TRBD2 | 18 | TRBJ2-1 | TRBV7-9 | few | TGTGCCAGCAGCTCCCCCGGGACTAGCGCCAATTCCTACAATGAGCAGTTCTTC | CASSSPGTSANSYNEQFF
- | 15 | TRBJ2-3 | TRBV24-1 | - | TGTGCCACCAGTGATTCTTTTCTTAGCACAGATACGCAGTATTTT | CATSDSFLSTDTQYF
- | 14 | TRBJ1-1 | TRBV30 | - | TGTGCCTGGAGTGTATCGTCAGGGAGGACTGAAGCTTTCTTT | CAWSVSSGRTEAFF
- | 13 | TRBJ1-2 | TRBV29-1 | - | TGCAGCGTAGTGTCTCGGGGCGGCTATGGCTACACCTTC | CSVVSRGGYGYTF